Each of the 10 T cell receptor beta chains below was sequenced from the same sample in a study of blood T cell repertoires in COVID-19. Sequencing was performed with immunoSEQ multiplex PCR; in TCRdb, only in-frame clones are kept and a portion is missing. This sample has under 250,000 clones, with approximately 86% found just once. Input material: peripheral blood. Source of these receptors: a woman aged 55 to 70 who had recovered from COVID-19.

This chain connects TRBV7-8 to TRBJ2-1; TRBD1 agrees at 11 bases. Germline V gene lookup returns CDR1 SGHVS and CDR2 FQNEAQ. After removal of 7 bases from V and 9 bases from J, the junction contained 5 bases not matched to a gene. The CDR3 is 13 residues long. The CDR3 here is CASTGQGAGEQFF. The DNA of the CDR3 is TGTGCCAGCACCGGACAGGGGGCCGGTGAGCAGTTCTTC. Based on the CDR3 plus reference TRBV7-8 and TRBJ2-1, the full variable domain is GAGVSQSPRYKVAKRGQDVALRCDPISGHVSLFWYQQALGQGPEFLTYFQNEAQLDKSGLPSDRFFAERPEGSVSTLKIQRTQQEDSAVYLCASTGQGAGEQFFGPGTRLTVL.

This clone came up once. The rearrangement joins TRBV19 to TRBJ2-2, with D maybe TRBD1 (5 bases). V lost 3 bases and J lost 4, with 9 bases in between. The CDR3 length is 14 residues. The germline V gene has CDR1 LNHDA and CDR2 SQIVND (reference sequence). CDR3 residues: CASSIFRATGELFF. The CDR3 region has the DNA TGTGCCAGTAGTATTTTCAGGGCCACCGGGGAGCTGTTTTTT. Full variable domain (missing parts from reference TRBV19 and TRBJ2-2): DGGITQSPKYLFRKEGQNVTLSCEQNLNHDAMYWYRQDPGQGLRLIYYSQIVNDFQKGDIAEGYSVSREKKESFPLTVTSAQKNPTAFYLCASSIFRATGELFFGEGSRLTVL.

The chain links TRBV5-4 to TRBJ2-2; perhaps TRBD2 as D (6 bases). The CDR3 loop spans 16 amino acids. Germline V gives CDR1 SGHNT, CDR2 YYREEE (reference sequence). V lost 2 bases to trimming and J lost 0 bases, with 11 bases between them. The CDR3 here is CASSFGGATNTGELFF. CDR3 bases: TGTGCCAGCAGCTTTGGCGGGGCTACGAACACCGGGGAGCTGTTTTTT.

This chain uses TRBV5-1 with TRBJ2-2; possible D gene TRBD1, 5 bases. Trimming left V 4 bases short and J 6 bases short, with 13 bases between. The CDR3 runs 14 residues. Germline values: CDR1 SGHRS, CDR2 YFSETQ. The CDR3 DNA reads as TGCGCCAGCAGCCTGGGGCTTCTGGCCGGGGAGCTGTTTTTT. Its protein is CASSLGLLAGELFF.

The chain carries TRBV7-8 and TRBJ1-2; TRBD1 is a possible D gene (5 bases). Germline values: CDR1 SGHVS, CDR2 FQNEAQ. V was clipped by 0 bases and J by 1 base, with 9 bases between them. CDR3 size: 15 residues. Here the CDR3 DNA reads TGTGCCAGCAGCTTAGCTGGGGGGGGTAACTATGGCTACACCTTC. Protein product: CASSLAGGGNYGYTF.

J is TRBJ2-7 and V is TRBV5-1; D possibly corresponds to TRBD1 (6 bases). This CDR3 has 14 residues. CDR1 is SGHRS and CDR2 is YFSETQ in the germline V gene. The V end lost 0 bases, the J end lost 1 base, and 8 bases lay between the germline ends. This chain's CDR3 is CASSLARGSYEQYF. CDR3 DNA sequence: TGCGCCAGCAGCTTGGCGAGGGGGTCCTACGAGCAGTACTTC.

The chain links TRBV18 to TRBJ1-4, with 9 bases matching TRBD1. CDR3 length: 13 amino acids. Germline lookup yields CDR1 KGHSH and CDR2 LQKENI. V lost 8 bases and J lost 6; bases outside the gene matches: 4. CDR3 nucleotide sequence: TGTGCCAGCGGGGACAGGGTGGATGAAAAACTGTTTTTT. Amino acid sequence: CASGDRVDEKLFF.

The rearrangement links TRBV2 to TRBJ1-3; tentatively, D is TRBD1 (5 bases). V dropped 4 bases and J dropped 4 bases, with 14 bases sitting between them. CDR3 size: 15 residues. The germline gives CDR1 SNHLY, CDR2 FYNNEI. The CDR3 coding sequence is TGTGCCAGCAGTGTAGGCAGGGTGACGGGAAACACCATATATTTT. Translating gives CASSVGRVTGNTIYF.

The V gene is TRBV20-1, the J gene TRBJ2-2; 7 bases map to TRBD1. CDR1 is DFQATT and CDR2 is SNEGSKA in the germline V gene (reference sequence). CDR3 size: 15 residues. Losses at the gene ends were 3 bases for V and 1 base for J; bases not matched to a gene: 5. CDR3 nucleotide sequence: TGCAGTGCTAGTGACCGGGACAGGAACACCGGGGAGCTGTTTTTT. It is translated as CSASDRDRNTGELFF.

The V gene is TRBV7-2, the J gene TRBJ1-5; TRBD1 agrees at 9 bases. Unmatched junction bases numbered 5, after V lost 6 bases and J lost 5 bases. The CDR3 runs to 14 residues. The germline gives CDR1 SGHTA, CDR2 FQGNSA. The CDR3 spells CASRQGQGDQPQHF. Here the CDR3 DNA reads TGTGCCAGCAGACAGGGACAGGGCGATCAGCCCCAGCATTTT.